This passage covers 28 T cell receptor beta chains from one sample sequenced in a study of untreated major depressive disorder. Regarding the study as a whole: Compared with controls, depressed patients showed more TRBV05-01 (Vbeta 5.1) usage in CD4+ T cells.

The antigens of these receptors remain unknown. Produced via immunoSEQ multiplex PCR; TCRdb's table is partial and in-frame only. Counted here are approximately 13,000 clones, around 90% occurring once; the ten biggest clones make up under 2%. Sequences were obtained from CD4+ T cells from PBMCs. The receptors shown here come from a woman aged 25-40 years with major depressive disorder.

The gene calls are TRBV25-1 and TRBJ2-1, with D tentatively TRBD2 (5 bases). Trimming removed 3 bases at V and 2 bases at J, with 14 bases between. The length of the CDR3 is 16 residues. The germline V gene encodes CDR1 MGHDK and CDR2 SYGVNS. In DNA, the CDR3 is TGTGCCAGCAGTGATCATTTCAGCGGAGCCTACAATGAGCAGTTCTTC. This encodes CASSDHFSGAYNEQFF.

A few counts support this clone. The J gene is TRBJ2-5, the V gene TRBV5-1; no reliable D call. Germline CDR1 reads SGHRS; CDR2 reads YFSETQ. The CDR3 contains 11 residues. V lost 0 bases and J lost 3, with 0 bases in between. CDR3 region: CASSLEETQYF. CDR3 DNA sequence: TGCGCCAGCAGCTTGGAAGAGACCCAGTACTTC.

The chain is built from TRBV30 and TRBJ1-2; D remains unclear. This CDR3 contains 12 residues. Trimming took off 2 bases at V and 2 bases at J, with 6 bases between the two ends. CDR1 GTSNPN and CDR2 SVGIG come from the germline V gene (reference sequence). The DNA of the CDR3 is TGTGCCTGGAGTCAAAGGAACTATGGCTACACCTTC. Its translation is CAWSQRNYGYTF.

Only a few counts were recorded for this clone. One junction end does not reproduce the germline sequence, and a read error may be involved. This chain uses TRBV7-2 with TRBJ1-3; 8 bases agree with TRBD1. CDR1 and CDR2 from the germline V gene are SGHTA and FQGNSA. This CDR3 is built from 11 residues. CDR3 DNA sequence: TGTGCCAGCAGCTCGGACAGGGCGATTATATTT. Its protein product is CASSSDRAIIF. Drawing the rest from reference TRBV7-2 and TRBJ1-3, the complete variable domain is GAGVSQSPSNKVTEKGKDVELRCDPISGHTALYWYRQSLGQGLEFLIYFQGNSAPDKSGLPSDRFSAERTGGSVSTLTIQRTQQEDSAVYLCASSSDRAIIFGEGSWLTVV.

The CDR3: CASSDIFSGTRPDTQYF. The CDR3 DNA is TGTGCCAGCAGCGACATCTTCTCTGGGACTAGACCAGATACGCAGTATTTT. J is TRBJ2-3 and V is TRBV11-3, with 8 positions matching TRBD2. Germline V gene data show CDR1 as SGHNT and CDR2 as YENEEA. With V trimmed by 5 bases and J by 4 bases, 14 bases remained unmatched. CDR3 size: 17 residues.

The chain has TRBV6-5 and TRBJ1-1, with a tentative D call TRBD1 (6 bases). V lost 6 bases and J 4 bases, leaving 15 bases between the germline ends. Germline lookup yields CDR1 MNHEY and CDR2 SVGAGI. The CDR3 loop spans 14 amino acids. CDR3 residues: CASRQGNSFTEAFF. The CDR3 coding sequence is TGTGCCAGCAGACAGGGTAATTCTTTCACTGAAGCTTTCTTT.

The rearrangement joins TRBV18 to TRBJ2-1; 9 nucleotides agree with TRBD2. This CDR3 region has 15 residues. With 1 base clipped from V and 8 bases from J, the junction kept 6 bases outside the gene matches. The V gene's germline CDR1 is KGHSH and CDR2 LQKENI. CDR3 DNA: TGTGCCAGCTCACCACGTGCGGGAGGGCCGTATGAGCAGTTCTTC. Translated, it gives CASSPRAGGPYEQFF.

The chain employs TRBV20-1 and TRBJ1-1; no clear D. The germline V gene has CDR1 DFQATT and CDR2 SNEGSKA (reference sequence). The CDR3 is 11 amino acids. In nucleotides, the CDR3 is TGCAGCGCTCAGAGGAACACTGAAGCTTTCTTT. Protein product: CSAQRNTEAFF.

The sample holds one count of this clone. The chain is built from TRBV5-1 and TRBJ2-7; unclear D gene. Germline V gene lookup returns CDR1 SGHRS and CDR2 YFSETQ. The CDR3 is 14 amino acids. V was shortened by 0 bases and J by 4 bases, with 11 bases between the two germline ends. The CDR3 is CASSLEPPRYEQYF. The CDR3 DNA reads as TGCGCCAGCAGCTTGGAACCACCCAGATACGAGCAGTACTTC. Filled out from reference TRBV5-1 and TRBJ2-7, the complete variable domain reads KAGVTQTPRYLIKTRGQQVTLSCSPISGHRSVSWYQQTPGQGLQFLFEYFSETQRNKGNFPGRFSGRQFSNSRSEMNVSTLELGDSALYLCASSLEPPRYEQYFGPGTRLTVT.

The chain combines TRBV5-6 with TRBJ2-1; 10 nucleotides agree with TRBD2. From germline, CDR1 is SGHDT and CDR2 YYEEEE. V lost 3 bases to trimming and J lost 4 bases; unmatched junction nucleotides: 13. There are 18 residues in the CDR3. CDR3 residues: CASSSKYLAGGLYNEQFF. For the CDR3, the DNA is TGTGCCAGCAGCTCCAAATATTTAGCGGGAGGATTGTACAATGAGCAGTTCTTC.

This sequence joins TRBV25-1 and TRBJ2-1, with TRBD2 matching over 9 bases. The ends lost 3 bases at V and 4 bases at J; junction bases unmatched: 4. The CDR3 runs 15 residues. CDR1 is MGHDK and CDR2 is SYGVNS in the germline V gene. The CDR3 nucleotides are TGTGCCAGCAGTGATCTAGCGGGGATATACAATGAGCAGTTCTTC. This encodes CASSDLAGIYNEQFF.

In its sample, this clone was seen once. The rearrangement links TRBV7-2 to TRBJ2-1; 11 bases are shared with TRBD2. Trimming took 5 bases from V and 12 from J; bases not matched to a gene: 12. Germline V lookup: CDR1 SGHTA, CDR2 FQGNSA. This CDR3 contains 15 residues. CDR3 protein: CASSTGLAASGVQFF. The CDR3 DNA reads TGTGCCAGCAGCACGGGACTAGCGGCTTCAGGGGTGCAGTTCTTC.

The V and J genes are TRBV5-4 and TRBJ2-1; the D gene is possibly TRBD2 (5 bases). V was shortened by 2 bases and J by 3 bases, with 12 bases between the two germline ends. This CDR3 has 15 amino acids. The germline V gene encodes CDR1 SGHNT and CDR2 YYREEE (reference sequence). The CDR3 spells CASSLGGTNYNEQFF. DNA of the CDR3: TGTGCCAGCAGCTTAGGAGGAACTAACTACAATGAGCAGTTCTTC.

The genes are TRBV5-6 and TRBJ2-7; TRBD1 agrees at 7 bases. J gave up 6 bases and V 2 bases, and 11 bases lay outside the gene matches. From germline, CDR1 is SGHDT and CDR2 YYEEEE. This CDR3 is built from 15 residues. In DNA, the CDR3 is TGTGCCAGCAGCTTAAGACAAAAGGGGGCTGGCGAGCAGTACTTC. Translation gives CASSLRQKGAGEQYF. The full variable domain, rest sourced from reference TRBV5-6 and TRBJ2-7, is DAGVTQSPTHLIKTRGQQVTLRCSPKSGHDTVSWYQQALGQGPQFIFQYYEEEERQRGNFPDRFSGHQFPNYSSELNVNALLLGDSALYLCASSLRQKGAGEQYFGPGTRLTVT.

The J gene is TRBJ2-1, the V gene TRBV7-9; D gene uncertain. This CDR3 has 13 residues. Germline CDR1 and CDR2: SEHNR and FQNEAQ (reference sequence). Trimming removed 1 base at V and 5 bases at J, with 6 bases between. In DNA form, the CDR3 reads TGTGCCAGCAGCTTAGTGACGCACAATGAGCAGTTCTTC. It encodes CASSLVTHNEQFF. Looking up the rest from reference TRBV7-9 and TRBJ2-1 gives the full variable domain: DTGVSQNPRHKITKRGQNVTFRCDPISEHNRLYWYRQTLGQGPEFLTYFQNEAQLEKSRLLSDRFSAERPKGSFSTLEIQRTEQGDSAMYLCASSLVTHNEQFFGPGTRLTVL.

The chain employs TRBV2 and TRBJ2-5, with 11 bases fitting TRBD2. V was pared by 4 bases and J by 5 bases, with 3 bases of the junction left unmatched. Germline V CDR1 and CDR2: SNHLY, FYNNEI. The CDR3 runs to 14 residues. The CDR3 spells CASSVSSGRETQYF. For the CDR3, the DNA is TGTGCCAGCAGTGTGTCTAGCGGGAGGGAGACCCAGTACTTC.

This rearrangement joins TRBV25-1 to TRBJ1-2; no clear D. Trimming removed 4 bases at V and 4 bases at J, with 7 bases between. Germline-derived CDR1 and CDR2 are MGHDK and SYGVNS. The CDR3 has 12 residues. In nucleotides, the CDR3 is TGTGCCAGCAGTGCGGAAGGCTATGGCTACACCTTC. Protein: CASSAEGYGYTF.

The genes are TRBV29-1 and TRBJ2-7, with TRBD1 as a possible D gene (6 bases). Trimming removed 7 bases at V and 6 bases at J, with 19 bases between. Germline V gene lookup returns CDR1 SQVTM and CDR2 ANQGSEA. The CDR3 totals 13 residues. CDR3 region: CSGWIAGVGEQYF. The CDR3 DNA reads TGCAGCGGTTGGATAGCAGGGGTGGGCGAGCAGTACTTC.

This clone occurred a few times. The V gene is TRBV4-3, the J gene TRBJ2-1; 9 bases match TRBD2. The CDR3 totals 14 residues. J was trimmed by 6 bases and V by 0 bases; bases with no gene match: 0. Germline values: CDR1 LGHNA, CDR2 YSLEER. This chain's CDR3 is CASSQDSGSNEQFF. The DNA for the CDR3 is TGCGCCAGCAGCCAAGATAGCGGGAGCAATGAGCAGTTCTTC.

The CDR3 here is CASAGASHTEAFF. CDR3 in DNA: TGTGCCAGCGCCGGGGCCAGTCACACTGAAGCTTTCTTT. J is TRBJ1-1 and V is TRBV19, with a possible D match to TRBD1 (5 bases). The germline gives CDR1 LNHDA, CDR2 SQIVND (reference sequence). The CDR3 is made up of 13 amino acids. Trimming pared 9 bases from V and 3 bases from J, leaving 14 bases between.

The chain combines TRBV19 with TRBJ1-3; D call uncertain. V lost 0 bases and J 4 bases, leaving 4 bases between the germline ends. This CDR3 contains 13 residues. Germline CDR1 and CDR2: LNHDA and SQIVND (reference sequence). In DNA form, the CDR3 reads TGTGCCAGTAGTATAGAATGGGGAAACACCATATATTTT. Its translation is CASSIEWGNTIYF.

The chain carries TRBV28 and TRBJ1-4; D not resolved. The CDR3 is made up of 14 amino acids. The V and J ends lost 8 bases and 3 bases respectively, with 13 bases between them. Germline CDR1 and CDR2: MDHEN and SYDVKM. The CDR3 region is CASGKVFPNEKLFF. DNA for the CDR3: TGTGCCAGCGGAAAGGTATTCCCTAATGAAAAACTGTTTTTT.

About this clone itself: An end of the junction differs from the germline gene, which may be a read error. The genes are TRBV29-1 and TRBJ1-2; possible D gene TRBD1, 5 bases. This CDR3 contains 10 residues. Germline CDR1 is SQVTM and CDR2 is ANQGSEA. The CDR3 here is CSVGGILLPF. Here the CDR3 DNA reads TGCAGCGTCGGGGGGATCCTTCTGCCCTTC.

This chain connects TRBV14 to TRBJ2-5; 7 bases agree with TRBD1. This CDR3 region has 13 residues. The germline CDR1 and CDR2 sequences are SGHDN and FVKESK. V gave up 4 bases and J gave up 10 bases; unmatched junction bases: 9. The CDR3 here is CASSLGQAKGQYF. CDR3 nucleotides: TGTGCCAGCAGCCTTGGACAGGCTAAGGGCCAGTACTTC.

The chain uses TRBV15 and TRBJ2-7; 8 bases agree with TRBD2. CDR1 and CDR2 (germline): LNHNV, YYDKDF (reference sequence). J lost 0 bases, V lost 5 bases, and 6 bases had no gene match. The length of the CDR3 is 15 residues. CDR3 DNA sequence: TGTGCCACCAGCCGGGGGGGTAGCTTCTCCTACGAGCAGTACTTC. Translating gives CATSRGGSFSYEQYF.

The chain uses TRBV12-5 and TRBJ1-5; 8 nucleotides agree with TRBD1. The V segment lost 6 bases and the J segment 3 bases; nucleotides outside the gene matches: 7. Germline CDR1 is LGHNT and CDR2 is FRNRAP. CDR3 length: 15 residues. The CDR3 spells CASGPGQADNQPQHF. The CDR3 nucleotides read TGTGCTAGTGGCCCGGGACAGGCTGACAATCAGCCCCAGCATTTT.

In DNA form, the CDR3 reads TGTGCCAGTAGTAAACAGGGACCCTACAATGAGCAGTTCTTC. This encodes CASSKQGPYNEQFF. J is TRBJ2-1 and V is TRBV19, with D tentatively TRBD1 (6 bases). Between the trimmed V and J ends, which lost 4 bases and 2 bases, there was a span of 9 bases. Per the germline V gene, CDR1 is LNHDA and CDR2 is SQIVND (reference sequence). CDR3 size: 14 residues.

The gene calls are TRBV9 and TRBJ2-4; D not certain. In germline, CDR1 is SGDLS, CDR2 YYNGEE. V lost 3 bases and J 0 bases, leaving 13 bases between the germline ends. The CDR3 consists of 16 residues. The CDR3 here is CASSERASLAKNIQYF. In DNA form, the CDR3 reads TGTGCCAGCAGCGAGCGTGCGAGCCTAGCCAAAAACATTCAGTACTTC.